The sequence of this T cell receptor (beta chain) was determined in a study of T cells in Graves' hyperthyroidism and ophthalmopathy. With regard to this clonotype: At one of its ends the junction is not consistent with the germline gene, which may arise from a read error.

Germline values: CDR1 ENHRY, CDR2 SYGVKD. The CDR3 has 13 amino acids. RNA transcripts yielded amplified TCR beta CDR3 regions. HTBI primers were the set used in a first-round RT-PCR of the TCR CDR3. TCRdb re-called the multiplex PCR reads with MiXCR, one entry per CDR3 protein. The sample has approximately 590,000 distinct CDR3 sequences, roughly 46% seen once; the top ten hold about 7.8%. The sequenced sample consisted of peripheral blood or thyroid tissue (not recorded which). This rearrangement joins TRBV10-3 to TRBJ1-1, with D possibly being TRBD1 (6 bases). This receptor was taken from a woman aged 18-29 years with Graves' hyperthyroidism. The DNA of the CDR3 is TGTGCCAGCAGTTGGGGGCCGGACACTGAAGCTTTCTTT. Translation gives CASSWGPDTEAFF.